This T cell receptor (beta chain) derives from a study of blood T cell repertoires in COVID-19 (dated by TCRdb to about 2020). At the level of the whole study: The collaborator samples originated in the United States, Italy and Spain and spanned the acute and convalescent phases of COVID-19. The material from the prospective study consisted of cDNA or gDNA derived from T cells, B-cell-depleted T cells, or PBMCs. The dataset comprised deeply sampled blood TCRbeta repertoires from subjects exposed to, actively infected with, or recovered from COVID-19. A freely available public database, intended as a resource for researchers studying the immune response to SARS-CoV-2, is where the repertoires were released. The samples were drawn from two sources: the first 160 participants of the ongoing ImmuneRACE study, and over 950 subjects contributed by 6 global collaborators. The sample metadata nearly always contained a de-identified subject ID, COVID-19 status, age in years and sex. HLA class I and class II types, where available, came from metadata supplied by the sample provider rather than from assay-based typing.

Broad study findings and their caveats: Clinical and demographic metadata were provided uncurated, with the amount varying by source and participant.

In the prospective study, participants were roughly 18 to 100 years old, resided in approximately 25 geographic areas of the United States, and were enrolled through a virtual design. Cohort assignment in the prospective study relied on participant-reported clinical history from a screening survey and a study questionnaire. ImmuneRACE Cohort 3 recovered participants were defined by two consecutive negative NP/OP PCR tests, healthcare professional clearance, or symptom resolution. In the prospective study, whole blood, serum and a nasopharyngeal or oropharyngeal swab were collected from each participant by mobile phlebotomists. Over a roughly two-month period, participants in the prospective study had the option of providing additional blood draws and questionnaires. Before DNA extraction, blood samples from the prospective study were shipped at room temperature or frozen. The immunoSEQ Assay, a bias-controlled multiplex PCR, was used to amplify TCRbeta CDR3 regions from genomic DNA. As for how the authors treated the data: The number of nucleated cells in each sample was estimated from the amplification of reference gene primers within the assay. To quantify the absolute abundance of each unique TCRbeta CDR3 rearrangement, sequence reads were collapsed and filtered. For each sample, productive Simpson clonality was calculated by taking the square root of Simpson's diversity index across productive rearrangements. The clones in this table, taken by TCRdb from immuneACCESS, are in-frame only. Not every clone is retained; where verified, under half of the shortfall comes from an unresolved V gene, and the cause of the rest is unknown. D and trimming were read from the DNA, whereas the V and J calls and clone size are those reported in that table. The sample table holds over 250,000 clones, of which 75% to 90% were seen once. 2% to 3% of the sample goes to the ten largest clones.

Remarks on this clone: Its antigen has not been determined. Base-call qualities are not available, and no considerably larger clone is one nucleotide away.

Looking up the germline V gene (reference sequence) yields CDR1 SGHNT and CDR2 YYREEE. Unmatched junction bases come to 11, with V trimmed by 7 bases and J by 5 bases. Inclusive of the bounding cysteine and phenylalanine, the CDR3 is 14 residues long. Only the CDR3 part of the read is kept: 42 bases, read in frame from the first base. The sample was PBMCs or T cells enriched from blood (not recorded which). This clonotype was obtained from a woman between 18 and 30 years old who had recovered from COVID-19. This chain is built from TRBV5-4 and TRBJ2-5, and 7 bases in between align with TRBD1. The DNA is as follows: TGTGCCAGCTCCCGGACAGGACTGAGGGAGACCCAGTACTTC. Translated, this gives CASSRTGLRETQYF.